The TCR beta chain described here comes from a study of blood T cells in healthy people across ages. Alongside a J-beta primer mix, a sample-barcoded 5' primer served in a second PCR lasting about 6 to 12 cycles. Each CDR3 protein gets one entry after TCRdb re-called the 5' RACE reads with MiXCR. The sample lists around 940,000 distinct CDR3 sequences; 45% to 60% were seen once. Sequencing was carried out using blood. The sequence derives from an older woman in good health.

Here the CDR3 DNA reads TGCAGTGCTAGAGCATCTAGCGGGAGGGCCAGAGATACGCAGTATTTT. Encoded protein: CSARASSGRARDTQYF. V and J are TRBV20-1 and TRBJ2-3, with 12 positions matching TRBD2. CDR3 size: 16 residues. The ends lost 1 base at V and 5 bases at J; junction bases unmatched: 7. Looked up from germline, CDR1 is DFQATT and CDR2 is SNEGSKA (reference sequence).